The 6 T cell receptor beta chains below all came from one sample that was sequenced in a study of cytomegalovirus exposure and HLA in healthy donors. Libraries were prepared by immunoSEQ multiplex PCR; TCRdb keeps only in-frame clonotypes and omits some of them. The profile shows hundreds of thousands of clones, more than 80% of them singletons. The specimen was PBMCs. The receptors come from a woman between 18 and 30 years old in good health and CMV-seronegative.

This rearrangement joins TRBV2 to TRBJ2-7; TRBD2 agrees at 7 bases. V trimming: 1 base; J trimming: 1 base; junction bases outside the gene matches: 4. This CDR3 region has 15 residues. Per germline, CDR1 SNHLY and CDR2 FYNNEI. The CDR3 nucleotides read TGTGCCAGCAGTGAAGTCAGGGAGGGATCCTACGAGCAGTACTTC. It specifies CASSEVREGSYEQYF. The full variable domain, rest sourced from reference TRBV2 and TRBJ2-7, is EPEVTQTPSHQVTQMGQEVILRCVPISNHLYFYWYRQILGQKVEFLVSFYNNEISEKSEIFDDQFSVERPDGSNFTLKIRSTKLEDSAMYFCASSEVREGSYEQYFGPGTRLTVT.

CDR3: CASSPWAGDGEKLFF. For the CDR3, the DNA is TGTGCCAGCAGTCCTTGGGCAGGGGACGGGGAAAAACTGTTTTTT. The J gene is TRBJ1-4, the V gene TRBV27, with D possibly matching TRBD1 (6 bases). V was cut by 5 bases and J by 8 bases, with 18 bases left in between. The CDR3 extends over 15 amino acids. Germline-derived CDR1 and CDR2 are MNHEY and SMNVEV (reference sequence).

The chain recombines TRBV28 with TRBJ2-7, with D possibly being TRBD2 (5 bases). The CDR3 covers 13 residues. V was clipped by 4 bases and J by 3 bases, with 10 bases between them. Germline V gene sequence: CDR1 MDHEN, CDR2 SYDVKM. The CDR3 region is CASSYDGNYEQYF. In DNA form, the CDR3 reads TGTGCCAGCAGTTACGACGGGAACTACGAGCAGTACTTC.

V is TRBV5-1 and J is TRBJ1-1, with 7 bases lining up with TRBD1. Germline V lookup: CDR1 SGHRS, CDR2 YFSETQ. The trim removed 3 bases at V and 3 bases at J, leaving 8 bases unmatched. The CDR3 is 15 residues long. Here the CDR3 reads CASSSPTGTDTEAFF. The DNA for the CDR3 is TGCGCCAGCAGCTCCCCGACAGGGACGGACACTGAAGCTTTCTTT.

This sequence joins TRBV27 and TRBJ2-7; 8 nucleotides line up with TRBD1. CDR1 and CDR2 from the germline V gene are MNHEY and SMNVEV (reference sequence). CDR3 length: 15 residues. Unmatched junction bases numbered 6, after V lost 5 bases and J lost 0 bases. CDR3 DNA sequence: TGTGCCAGCAGTCCAGGACAGGGATTCTCCTACGAGCAGTACTTC. Protein: CASSPGQGFSYEQYF.

The chain combines TRBV6-6 with TRBJ2-7; D perhaps matches TRBD1 (6 bases). The V end lost 2 bases, the J end lost 2 bases, and 16 bases lay between the germline ends. The CDR3 spans 16 residues. Germline assignment: CDR1 MNHNY and CDR2 SVGAGI (reference sequence). The CDR3 reads CASSYRTDLLPYEQYF. The CDR3 coding sequence is TGTGCCAGCAGTTACAGGACAGACCTCCTTCCCTACGAGCAGTACTTC.